This T cell receptor (beta chain) derives from a study of blood T cell repertoires in COVID-19. On the study more broadly: From the United States, Italy and Spain came samples of acute and convalescent COVID-19. Sources were T cells, B-cell-depleted T cells, or PBMCs; the material itself was cDNA or gDNA.

In the study's own analysis: It was from reference gene primer amplification that nucleated cell counts were estimated. Assay: immunoSEQ multiplex PCR; the TCRdb copy retains only in-frame clones and omits some. Clone size and V and J calls were adopted from that table, with D and trimming inferred from the DNA. The repertoire holds hundreds of thousands of clones, with more than 85% as singletons. From germline, CDR1 is SNHLY and CDR2 FYNNEI. This CDR3 is 14 amino acids long. The trim removed 8 bases at V and 8 bases at J, leaving 8 bases unmatched. This chain connects TRBV2 to TRBJ1-4, with TRBD1 identical over 10 bases. The receptor's source is a woman aged 30 to 39 with acute or convalescent COVID-19. The sequenced material came from peripheral blood. CDR3 protein: CASLRDRGEEKLFF. The DNA of the CDR3 is TGTGCCAGCTTACGGGACAGGGGTGAGGAAAAACTGTTTTTT.